Listed below are T cell receptor beta chains from one sample, sequenced in a study of cytomegalovirus exposure and HLA in healthy donors. Produced via immunoSEQ multiplex PCR; TCRdb's table is partial and in-frame only. The sample shows roughly 230,000 clones, around 78% of them seen only once. Sequencing was done on a sample of PBMCs. The receptors come from a boy aged 5-17 years in good health and CMV-seronegative. CDR3s include the opening cysteine and the closing phenylalanine or tryptophan. A D gene is named only where the DNA matches it firmly. Clone size is given for some rows only: seen once, a few or many times, or a class if the clone is expanded.

clone_size,j_call,d_call,v_call,cdr3_nt,cdr3_aa
-,TRBJ2-1,-,TRBV7-8,TGTGCCAGCAGCTTTAGCGGTAGCTCCTACAATGAGCAGTTCTTC,CASSFSGSSYNEQFF
-,TRBJ2-1,-,TRBV7-6,TGTGCCAGCAGCTTAGCGGCGGCGGGGAGCTCCTACAATGAGCAGTTCTTC,CASSLAAAGSSYNEQFF
once,TRBJ2-5,TRBD1,TRBV5-1,TGCGCCAGCAGCCCGTACAGGGGAGAGACCCAGTACTTC,CASSPYRGETQYF
-,TRBJ1-4,TRBD1,TRBV27,TGTGCCAGCAGTTTGGTTGGGACAGCTGAAAAACTGTTTTTT,CASSLVGTAEKLFF
-,TRBJ1-6,-,TRBV10-2,TGCGCCAGCAGTGTCGGGCAGGGAGGGTCACCCCTCCACTTT,CASSVGQGGSPLHF
-,TRBJ2-7,-,TRBV5-4,TGTGCCAGCAGCTCATCCTCCCCGCGAGAGGTCTACGAGCAGTACTTC,CASSSSSPREVYEQYF
-,TRBJ1-2,-,TRBV19,TGTGCCAGTAGTATAGGAGGGATACGATCTTTGGGTGGCTACACCTTC,CASSIGGIRSLGGYTF
few,TRBJ2-7,TRBD2,TRBV5-4,TGTGCCAGCAGCTTGAGGGTCGGGGGGTCCTACGAGCAGTACTTC,CASSLRVGGSYEQYF
-,TRBJ2-1,-,TRBV11-2,TGTGCCAGCAGCTCCGGGACTCCAGGAGATTATGAGCAGTTCTTC,CASSSGTPGDYEQFF
-,TRBJ1-1,-,TRBV14,TGTGCCAGCAGCCAAGATGGGGGGAGGTACACTGAAGCTTTCTTT,CASSQDGGRYTEAFF
once,TRBJ2-7,-,TRBV2,TGTGCCAGCAGTTTTCCGATTGGGACATCCGACGAGCAGTACTTC,CASSFPIGTSDEQYF
-,TRBJ2-7,-,TRBV19,TGTGCCAGTAGTGAACAGGGATACGAGCAGTACTTC,CASSEQGYEQYF
-,TRBJ1-2,TRBD1,TRBV2,TGTGCCAGCAGCTACAGGGGTTCCATGAATGGCTACACCTTC,CASSYRGSMNGYTF
once,TRBJ2-1,TRBD2,TRBV5-1,TGCGCCAGCAGCCGCCGGACTAGCGGGGGGGCGGCCTACAATGAGCAGTTCTTC,CASSRRTSGGAAYNEQFF
-,TRBJ1-2,TRBD1,TRBV6-5,TGTGCCAGCAGTTCCACGGACAGGGCCCACTACGGCTACACCTTC,CASSSTDRAHYGYTF
-,TRBJ2-1,-,TRBV6-5,TGTGCCAGCAGCCGACATGACAGCGACAATGAGCAGTTCTTC,CASSRHDSDNEQFF
-,TRBJ2-5,TRBD1,TRBV13,TGTGCCAGCAGCCCCATGGGACAGCAGTACTTC,CASSPMGQQYF
-,TRBJ1-3,-,TRBV5-4,TGTGCCAGCACCAGACAGGACGGCTCCTCTGGAAACACCATATATTTT,CASTRQDGSSGNTIYF
-,TRBJ1-6,-,TRBV7-2,TGTGCCAGCAGCGGCAACCGGGGTAACAATTCACCCCTCCACTTT,CASSGNRGNNSPLHF
-,TRBJ1-1,-,TRBV5-4,TGTGCCAGCAGCTGGGGGGGCAGGACCTTAAACACTGAAGCTTTCTTT,CASSWGGRTLNTEAFF
-,TRBJ2-7,-,TRBV19,TGTGCCAGTAGTATTCGGACAGCCGGGGAGCAGTACTTC,CASSIRTAGEQYF
-,TRBJ1-2,-,TRBV11-2,TGTGCCAGCAGCTTGGGGGGACTCAACTATGGCTACACCTTC,CASSLGGLNYGYTF
few,TRBJ1-1,TRBD1,TRBV7-3,TGTGCCAGCAGCCCGGGACAGGACACTGAAGCTTTCTTT,CASSPGQDTEAFF
-,TRBJ2-1,TRBD2,TRBV5-6,TGTGCCAGCAGACGCGGGACTAGCGGGGGGACTGGGGAGTTCTTC,CASRRGTSGGTGEFF
-,TRBJ2-7,-,TRBV15,TGTGCCACTTCGAGTAAATCCTACGAGCAGTACTTC,CATSSKSYEQYF
few,TRBJ2-1,TRBD2,TRBV7-2,TGTGCCAGCAGCTTAGCCCGGACTAGCGGGTCCAATGAGCAGTTCTTC,CASSLARTSGSNEQFF
-,TRBJ2-1,TRBD2,TRBV5-1,TGCGCCAGCAGCTTGGCTGCCGGGACTAGACTTTACAATGAGCAGTTCTTC,CASSLAAGTRLYNEQFF
few,TRBJ2-7,TRBD1,TRBV5-4,TGTGCCAGCAGCTTGGGGGGACAGGGGACCTACGAGCAGTACTTC,CASSLGGQGTYEQYF
-,TRBJ1-5,-,TRBV19,TGTGCCAGTAGTATAGACGGAGAAAACAATCAGCCCCAGCATTTT,CASSIDGENNQPQHF
-,TRBJ1-4,-,TRBV9,TGTGCCAGCAGCGCTCTAGGGGCAGGGGAAGAAAAACTGTTTTTT,CASSALGAGEEKLFF
-,TRBJ2-2,-,TRBV7-9,TGTGCCAGCAGCCATAACCCCGGGGGAGACACCGGGGAGCTGTTTTTT,CASSHNPGGDTGELFF
once,TRBJ2-5,TRBD2,TRBV29-1,TGCAGCGTTGGGGTGGGACTAGCGGTGGAGACCCAGTACTTC,CSVGVGLAVETQYF
-,TRBJ2-1,TRBD1,TRBV6-6,TGTGCCAGCACCCAGGGGGCTTACAATGAGCAGTTCTTC,CASTQGAYNEQFF
-,TRBJ1-2,-,TRBV20-1,TGCAGTGCTTACACAGCTTATGGCTACACCTTC,CSAYTAYGYTF
-,TRBJ2-1,TRBD2,TRBV11-3,TGTGCCAGCAGCCCCCATGGACTAGCGGGTAACAATGAGCAGTTCTTC,CASSPHGLAGNNEQFF
-,TRBJ1-4,-,TRBV5-6,TGTGCCAGCAGCTTGGCCGGCAGGGCAACTAATGAAAAACTGTTTTTT,CASSLAGRATNEKLFF
-,TRBJ2-3,-,TRBV10-2,TGCGCCAGCAGTGAGGGCTTTGGCACAGATACGCAGTATTTT,CASSEGFGTDTQYF
-,TRBJ1-1,-,TRBV7-9,TGTGCCAGCAGCTCCTCTTTAGGAGACACTGAAGCTTTCTTT,CASSSSLGDTEAFF
-,TRBJ2-5,TRBD2,TRBV10-3,TGTGCCATCAGTGAGTCGATCGGGGGGGGGCAAGAGACCCAGTACTTC,CAISESIGGGQETQYF
-,TRBJ1-1,-,TRBV2,TGTGCCAGCAGTGAATACAGGGAAGAAACTGAAGCTTTCTTT,CASSEYREETEAFF
-,TRBJ2-7,-,TRBV18,TGTGCCAGCTCACCAGGTCCAGAGGTATCCTACGAGCAGTACTTC,CASSPGPEVSYEQYF
-,TRBJ2-1,TRBD1,TRBV19,TGTGCCACCCAACCCGCCCCAGGGGGTCTCAATGAGCAGTTCTTC,CATQPAPGGLNEQFF
-,TRBJ1-1,TRBD1,TRBV6-4,TGTGCCAGCACCCTACAGGGGGTAGGTCAAGGGAACACTGAAGCTTTCTTT,CASTLQGVGQGNTEAFF
-,TRBJ2-7,-,TRBV5-4,TGTGCCAGCAGCTTGGGCCCCCCTTCGGGGAGACGCTACGAGCAGTACTTC,CASSLGPPSGRRYEQYF
-,TRBJ1-1,-,TRBV11-3,TGTGCCAGCAGCCGTAACCAGGTAGCTTTCTTT,CASSRNQVAFF
-,TRBJ1-5,-,TRBV5-6,TGTGCCAGCAGCCCGTCCGGGGGGGGAAATCAGCCCCAGCATTTT,CASSPSGGGNQPQHF
-,TRBJ2-2,-,TRBV9,TGTGCCAGCAGCCCCTCTAACCGAGGGGAGCTGTTTTTT,CASSPSNRGELFF
-,TRBJ1-1,-,TRBV27,TGTGCCAGCAGTGCCAGGGTTTGGACTGAAGCTTTCTTT,CASSARVWTEAFF
-,TRBJ2-2,TRBD1,TRBV27,TGTGCCACACAGGGGGCGCCCGGGGAGCTGTTTTTT,CATQGAPGELFF
-,TRBJ1-1,TRBD1,TRBV18,TGTGCCAGCTCACCGATGACCCCAGGGGGCACTGAAGCTTTCTTT,CASSPMTPGGTEAFF
once,TRBJ2-7,TRBD1,TRBV6-5,TGTGCCAGCAGTTACGGACAGGGGCTCTACGAGCAGTACTTC,CASSYGQGLYEQYF
few,TRBJ1-4,-,TRBV5-1,TGCGCCAGCAGCTTTGACAGATCGGTTGAGGAACTGTTTTTT,CASSFDRSVEELFF
few,TRBJ1-2,TRBD1,TRBV6-5,TGTGCCAGCAGCCCAACAACAGGGGTGCGCTATGGCTACACCTTC,CASSPTTGVRYGYTF
once,TRBJ1-1,-,TRBV5-1,TGCGCCAGCAGCAGTCGGACATTTGGGAACACTGAAGCTTTCTTT,CASSSRTFGNTEAFF
-,TRBJ2-1,-,TRBV9,TGTGCCAGCACTCAGGGAGGTTCCTACAATGAGCAGTTCTTC,CASTQGGSYNEQFF
-,TRBJ2-7,TRBD1,TRBV5-6,TGTGCCAGCAGCTTATTTGGGACAGAATCACACTTTTCCTACGAGCAGTACTTC,CASSLFGTESHFSYEQYF
-,TRBJ2-7,-,TRBV4-1,TGCGCCAGCAGCCACCCAGCGTTCGCCTACGAGCAGTACTTC,CASSHPAFAYEQYF
-,TRBJ2-1,-,TRBV13,TGTGCCAGCAGCTCCGGGTTTGAGGTGGATGAGCAGTTCTTC,CASSSGFEVDEQFF